Only one count was recorded for the clone carrying this TCR beta chain. These data originate in a study of blood T cell repertoires in COVID-19. As handled by the study authors: Quantification of nucleated cells was approximated via reference gene primer amplification. Using immunoSEQ multiplex PCR, the repertoire was profiled, and TCRdb retains in-frame clones only, with some absent. V and J calls and clone size are given by that table; D and trimming were obtained from the DNA. The data hold almost 55,000 clones, with about nine tenths observed a single time. The germline gives CDR1 MNHEY, CDR2 SMNVEV (reference sequence). Trimming took 6 bases from V and 6 from J, leaving 15 bases between them. The CDR3 sequence is 13 residues long.

The chain combines TRBV27 with TRBJ2-7; D might be TRBD2 (5 bases). The sample was peripheral blood. This TCR came from a human donor in a cohort sampled during active COVID-19. As DNA, the CDR3 is TGTGCCAGCAGGTCCGGGCTTGCGGGCGAGCAGTACTTC. This encodes CASRSGLAGEQYF.